This T cell receptor beta chain is drawn from a study of identical twins. This clonotype was observed many times. Via MiXCR, TCRdb re-called the 5' RACE reads, giving one row per CDR3 protein. The top ten clones hold approximately 3.2% of a sample with a few hundred thousand distinct CDR3 sequences, roughly 9.5% of them seen once. The V and J ends lost 0 bases and 7 bases respectively, with 10 bases between them. This CDR3 comprises 15 residues. Germline V gives CDR1 LGHNA, CDR2 YNFKEQ. The sample was also linked to a second study, of yellow fever vaccine responses in identical twins.

The clonotype was recovered from a woman between 18 and 29 years old in good health. What was sequenced was PBMCs. The J gene is TRBJ1-6, the V gene TRBV4-2; D is ambiguous. In DNA form, the CDR3 reads TGTGCCAGCAGCCAAGATCGTCAGAAAAATTCACCCCTCCACTTT. This codes for CASSQDRQKNSPLHF.